Below are 30 T cell receptor beta chains sequenced from a single sample in a study of blood T cell repertoires in COVID-19. Only in-frame clones appear in the TCRdb table, and some are missing; sequencing was by immunoSEQ multiplex PCR. Counted here are approximately 240,000 clones, around 87% occurring once; the ten biggest clones make up nearly 6.5%. Sample: PBMCs or T cells enriched from blood (not recorded which). Every receptor here comes from a woman aged 25 to 39 with acute COVID-19.

The genes are TRBV7-2 and TRBJ2-7; 7 nucleotides line up with TRBD1. The germline V gene has CDR1 SGHTA and CDR2 FQGNSA. CDR3 size: 16 residues. Unmatched junction bases numbered 8, after V lost 1 base and J lost 2 bases. CDR3 nucleotides: TGTGCCAGCAGCTTAGAGGACAGGCTTTGGGCCTACGAGCAGTACTTC. This sequence encodes CASSLEDRLWAYEQYF.

This chain uses TRBV15 with TRBJ2-3; D is ambiguous. This CDR3 has 13 amino acids. Germline lookup yields CDR1 LNHNV and CDR2 YYDKDF (reference sequence). Trimming pared 0 bases from V and 3 bases from J, leaving 4 bases between. The CDR3 region is CATSRDLTDTQYF. The CDR3 DNA is TGTGCCACCAGCAGAGATCTAACAGATACGCAGTATTTT. The full variable domain, its missing parts supplied by reference TRBV15 and TRBJ2-3, is DAMVIQNPRYQVTQFGKPVTLSCSQTLNHNVMYWYQQKSSQAPKLLFHYYDKDFNNEADTPDNFQSRRPNTSFCFLDIRSPGLGDTAMYLCATSRDLTDTQYFGPGTRLTVL.

V usage is TRBV11-3 and J usage is TRBJ2-2; no clear D. CDR3 length: 13 amino acids. The V gene's germline CDR1 is SGHNT and CDR2 YENEEA. V dropped 3 bases and J dropped 5 bases, with 7 bases sitting between them. The CDR3 sequence: CASSLVQTGELFF. CDR3 sequence (DNA): TGTGCCAGCAGCTTGGTTCAGACCGGGGAGCTGTTTTTT. Full variable domain (rest looked up from reference TRBV11-3 and TRBJ2-2): EAGVVQSPRYKIIEKKQPVAFWCNPISGHNTLYWYLQNLGQGPELLIRYENEEAVDDSQLPKDRFSAERLKGVDSTLKIQPAELGDSAVYLCASSLVQTGELFFGEGSRLTVL.

This clone was seen a single time. The V call is TRBV29-1, the J call TRBJ2-5; D is unresolved. V lost 2 bases to trimming and J lost 7 bases, with 8 bases between them. Germline V gene sequence: CDR1 SQVTM, CDR2 ANQGSEA. The CDR3 is 11 amino acids. CDR3 nucleotides: TGCAGCGTTGAACGTTTGAGGACCCAGTACTTC. Residues: CSVERLRTQYF.

The J gene is TRBJ2-7, the V gene TRBV5-4, with a possible D match to TRBD2 (5 bases). The CDR3 covers 14 residues. Per the germline V gene, CDR1 is SGHNT and CDR2 is YYREEE (reference sequence). The V and J ends lost 3 bases and 6 bases respectively, with 16 bases between them. This CDR3 reads CASSSYGVEGEQYF. CDR3 bases: TGTGCCAGCAGCTCTTACGGGGTGGAAGGCGAGCAGTACTTC.

The chain is built from TRBV9 and TRBJ1-6; a weak D match, TRBD1 (6 bases). CDR1 SGDLS and CDR2 YYNGEE come from the germline V gene. CDR3 size: 15 residues. Between the trimmed V and J ends, which lost 4 bases and 8 bases, there was a span of 16 bases. The CDR3 here is CASSPRAGADSPLHF. The CDR3 DNA sequence: TGTGCCAGCAGCCCTCGGGCGGGGGCTGATTCACCCCTCCACTTT.

The chain is built from TRBV15 and TRBJ1-5; 7 nucleotides match TRBD1. The CDR3 has 19 residues. The V gene's germline CDR1 is LNHNV and CDR2 YYDKDF (reference sequence). V lost 0 bases and J lost 2; bases outside the gene matches: 13. CDR3 bases: TGTGCCACCAGCAGAGACAAAATGTTGAGAACAGGGGGCAATCAGCCCCAGCATTTT. This sequence encodes CATSRDKMLRTGGNQPQHF. Based on the CDR3 plus reference TRBV15 and TRBJ1-5, the full variable domain is DAMVIQNPRYQVTQFGKPVTLSCSQTLNHNVMYWYQQKSSQAPKLLFHYYDKDFNNEADTPDNFQSRRPNTSFCFLDIRSPGLGDTAMYLCATSRDKMLRTGGNQPQHFGDGTRLSIL.

This chain joins TRBV2 and TRBJ1-6, with TRBD1 matching 7 bases. The germline V gene encodes CDR1 SNHLY and CDR2 FYNNEI. The CDR3 is 14 residues long. V lost 7 bases and J lost 5; bases outside the gene matches: 5. The CDR3 protein is CASTVTGDNSPLHF. The CDR3 DNA sequence: TGTGCCAGCACGGTCACAGGGGATAATTCACCCCTCCACTTT. Using reference TRBV2 and TRBJ1-6 for the parts outside the CDR3, the full variable domain is EPEVTQTPSHQVTQMGQEVILRCVPISNHLYFYWYRQILGQKVEFLVSFYNNEISEKSEIFDDQFSVERPDGSNFTLKIRSTKLEDSAMYFCASTVTGDNSPLHFGNGTRLTVT.

The V and J genes are TRBV5-1 and TRBJ1-6; D ambiguous. The CDR3 length is 13 residues. Between the trimmed V and J ends, which lost 0 bases and 10 bases, there was a span of 8 bases. Germline V gene data show CDR1 as SGHRS and CDR2 as YFSETQ. CDR3 residues: CASSLGSGSPLHF. The DNA for the CDR3 is TGCGCCAGCAGCTTGGGGTCGGGATCACCCCTCCACTTT. Complete variable domain (other parts from reference TRBV5-1 and TRBJ1-6): KAGVTQTPRYLIKTRGQQVTLSCSPISGHRSVSWYQQTPGQGLQFLFEYFSETQRNKGNFPGRFSGRQFSNSRSEMNVSTLELGDSALYLCASSLGSGSPLHFGNGTRLTVT.

The chain recombines TRBV5-1 with TRBJ2-6; TRBD1 matches 8 bases. CDR1 is SGHRS and CDR2 is YFSETQ in the germline V gene. The CDR3 extends over 17 amino acids. Trimming removed 4 bases from V and 2 bases from J; junction bases left unmatched: 8. The CDR3 bases are TGCGCCAGCAGCGCAAGTAAACAGGGGGCTGGGGCCAACGTCCTGACTTTC. This translates into CASSASKQGAGANVLTF.

The CDR3 DNA reads TGCAGCGTTCGCGGGGAGGGACAGGCGAGCTCTGGGGCCAACGTCCTGACTTTC. It specifies CSVRGEGQASSGANVLTF. The chain employs TRBV29-1 and TRBJ2-6; a weak D match, TRBD1 (8 bases). The CDR3 sequence is 18 residues long. Germline-derived CDR1 and CDR2 are SQVTM and ANQGSEA. V shed 5 bases and J shed 0 bases, with 20 bases lying between them.

The rearrangement links TRBV28 to TRBJ2-3, with TRBD2 as a possible D gene (5 bases). The V gene's germline CDR1 is MDHEN and CDR2 SYDVKM. This CDR3 is 16 amino acids long. Trimming cost V 4 bases and J 1 base, with 15 bases left between them. CDR3 protein: CASSSGYGGGTDTQYF. DNA of the CDR3: TGTGCCAGCAGTTCGGGATATGGCGGAGGCACAGATACGCAGTATTTT.

The rearrangement joins TRBV6-5 to TRBJ1-3, with a possible D match to TRBD1 (5 bases). This CDR3 contains 13 residues. Germline values: CDR1 MNHEY, CDR2 SVGAGI. The V end was cut by 6 bases, the J end by 6 bases, with 12 bases between. The CDR3 DNA follows: TGTGCCAGCAGGATACTACAGGAAAACACCATATATTTT. This sequence encodes CASRILQENTIYF.

The CDR3 sequence: CSPTGSLCAGVHNEQFF. For the CDR3, the DNA is TGCAGCCCCACTGGATCCCTGTGCGCAGGGGTACACAATGAGCAGTTCTTC. The chain links TRBV29-1 to TRBJ2-1; D possibly corresponds to TRBD1 (6 bases). The CDR3 contains 17 residues. CDR1 is SQVTM, CDR2 ANQGSEA, per germline. Trimming left V 8 bases short and J 5 bases short, with 28 bases between.

The chain combines TRBV6-5 with TRBJ1-2; D uncertain. CDR1 and CDR2 from the germline V gene are MNHEY and SVGAGI. Trimming cost V 1 base and J 4 bases, with 7 bases left between them. The CDR3 sequence is 13 residues long. In DNA, the CDR3 is TGTGCCAGCAGTTACTACGCAGGCTATGGCTACACCTTC. Protein: CASSYYAGYGYTF.

This sequence joins TRBV6-2 or TRBV6-3 and TRBJ2-1, with 8 bases that match TRBD1. Trimming removed 5 bases from V and 2 bases from J; junction bases left unmatched: 5. Germline V lookup: CDR1 MNHEY, CDR2 SVGEGT. The CDR3 loop spans 15 amino acids. The DNA of the CDR3 is TGTGCCAGCAGTCTCGGACAGGGCCCCTACAATGAGCAGTTCTTC. Translated: CASSLGQGPYNEQFF.

This chain uses TRBV28 with TRBJ2-1, with D unresolved. CDR3 size: 15 residues. V gave up 7 bases and J gave up 0 bases, with 13 bases separating them. Germline V gene sequence: CDR1 MDHEN, CDR2 SYDVKM. CDR3 coding DNA: TGTGCCAGCATCGACGGGTCCCCCTCCTACAATGAGCAGTTCTTC. This codes for CASIDGSPSYNEQFF.

This clone has a handful of counts. V is TRBV6-1 and J is TRBJ1-5, with a weak D call TRBD1 (5 bases). Deletions cut 0 bases from V and 5 bases from J, with 14 bases between. CDR1 and CDR2 from the germline V gene are MNHNS and SASEGT. The CDR3 length is 16 residues. The CDR3 sequence is CASSEARGRVDQPQHF. CDR3 nucleotides: TGTGCCAGCAGTGAAGCGCGGGGCAGGGTCGATCAGCCCCAGCATTTT.

The chain links TRBV4-1 to TRBJ1-5, with D uncertain. From germline, CDR1 is MGHRA and CDR2 YSYEKL. The CDR3 runs 15 residues. The germline V and J ends were trimmed by 1 base and 7 bases, with 14 bases remaining between them. CDR3 nucleotide sequence: TGCGCCAGCAGCCAAGGCGTCCTAAGCGGACAGCCCCAGCATTTT. Amino acids: CASSQGVLSGQPQHF.

The V call is TRBV29-1, the J call TRBJ1-1, with a weak D call TRBD1 (6 bases). V lost 4 bases, J lost 6 bases, and 21 bases lay in between. Germline values: CDR1 SQVTM, CDR2 ANQGSEA. The CDR3 covers 15 residues. The CDR3 DNA reads as TGCAGCGTTGGACGTCCCGGGACATCGGAACCTGAAGCTTTCTTT. It specifies CSVGRPGTSEPEAFF.

The V call is TRBV5-4, the J call TRBJ2-7; TRBD1 aligns across 8 bases. The J segment lost 2 bases and the V segment lost 6 bases, leaving 4 bases of the junction unmatched. The CDR3 totals 13 residues. Germline V lookup: CDR1 SGHNT, CDR2 YYREEE (reference sequence). Written as DNA, the CDR3 is TGTGCCAGCACGAAGGACAGGGCCTACGAGCAGTACTTC. The encoded protein is CASTKDRAYEQYF.

The CDR3 coding sequence is TGCAGTGCTAGTGACTTGGGAGGGACGCTCGGGAATGAGCAGTTCTTC. Translated, it gives CSASDLGGTLGNEQFF. The chain has TRBV20-1 and TRBJ2-1; 7 positions match TRBD2. V trimming: 3 bases; J trimming: 7 bases; junction bases outside the gene matches: 15. The CDR3 is 16 residues long. Germline assignment: CDR1 DFQATT and CDR2 SNEGSKA (reference sequence).

DNA for the CDR3: TGTGCCAGCAGCCAGACTCAAGAGACCCAGTACTTC. This gives the protein CASSQTQETQYF. The chain combines TRBV6-5 with TRBJ2-5; D gene uncertain. V was trimmed by 6 bases and J by 2 bases, leaving 7 bases between them. The CDR3 covers 12 residues. Germline V gives CDR1 MNHEY, CDR2 SVGAGI.

CDR3 amino acids: CASSIGGGVTGELFF. The CDR3 nucleotides are TGCGCCAGCAGCATCGGAGGGGGGGTCACCGGGGAGCTGTTTTTT. The chain has TRBV5-1 and TRBJ2-2, with D possibly matching TRBD2 (7 bases). The germline CDR1 and CDR2 sequences are SGHRS and YFSETQ. The CDR3 spans 15 residues. V gave up 4 bases and J gave up 4 bases, with 14 bases separating them.

The sample holds one count of this clone. This chain connects TRBV2 to TRBJ2-1, with 11 nucleotides matching TRBD2. Trimming cost V 7 bases and J 10 bases; bases outside gene matches: 9. Per germline, CDR1 SNHLY and CDR2 FYNNEI. This CDR3 has 14 amino acids. The CDR3 region has the DNA TGTGCCAGCAAACTAGCGGGGGATCGGGGAGAGCAGTTCTTC. Protein: CASKLAGDRGEQFF. Full variable domain (remainder filled in from reference TRBV2 and TRBJ2-1): EPEVTQTPSHQVTQMGQEVILRCVPISNHLYFYWYRQILGQKVEFLVSFYNNEISEKSEIFDDQFSVERPDGSNFTLKIRSTKLEDSAMYFCASKLAGDRGEQFFGPGTRLTVL.

The V call is TRBV5-1, the J call TRBJ1-1; D possibly corresponds to TRBD1 (5 bases). The CDR3 has 14 amino acids. V lost 1 base and J lost 3, with 10 bases in between. Germline CDR1 SGHRS, CDR2 YFSETQ. The CDR3 loop is CASSLSGSYTEAFF. In nucleotides, the CDR3 is TGCGCCAGCAGCTTGTCAGGGTCTTACACTGAAGCTTTCTTT.

The chain couples TRBV6-5 to TRBJ1-1, with D perhaps matching TRBD1 (5 bases). Germline V gene data show CDR1 as MNHEY and CDR2 as SVGAGI. Trimming left V 6 bases short and J 1 base short, with 9 bases between. The CDR3 runs to 13 residues. CDR3 protein: CASREGPNTEAFF. CDR3 DNA sequence: TGTGCCAGCAGGGAGGGACCGAACACTGAAGCTTTCTTT.

The rearrangement links TRBV3-1 (or the pseudogene TRBV3-2) to TRBJ2-3; 11 bases agree with TRBD2. The CDR3 has 19 residues. Germline-derived CDR1 and CDR2 are LGHDT and YNNKEL (reference sequence). V lost 8 bases and J lost 4; bases outside the gene matches: 20. The CDR3 spells CASGSKRLAGSYVSDTQYF. DNA for the CDR3: TGTGCCAGCGGGTCTAAGAGACTAGCGGGATCTTATGTCTCAGATACGCAGTATTTT.

The genes are TRBV10-1 and TRBJ2-1; 10 bases agree with TRBD2. V was pared by 0 bases and J by 7 bases, with 9 bases of the junction left unmatched. The CDR3 is 17 amino acids. CDR1 and CDR2 from the germline V gene are WNHNN and SYGVQD (reference sequence). The CDR3, as DNA: TGCGCCAGCAGTGAGTCGACGGGAGCGGGGGGGAAGAATGAGCAGTTCTTC. Translating it yields CASSESTGAGGKNEQFF.

The CDR3 bases are TGTGCCAGCAGCTTGTCCAGGGAGGATGGCTACACCTTC. Its translation: CASSLSREDGYTF. The V gene is TRBV5-4, the J gene TRBJ1-2, with D possibly matching TRBD1 (5 bases). CDR3 size: 13 residues. V lost 1 base and J 6 bases, leaving 10 bases between the germline ends. Germline V lookup: CDR1 SGHNT, CDR2 YYREEE (reference sequence).